This TCR beta chain was observed in a study of blood T cell repertoires in COVID-19. Enrollees, about 18 to 89 years old, lived in about two dozen US areas. Cohort 3 recovered donors had two negative PCRs, clearance, or symptom resolution. Authors' processing steps: Cell counts per sample came from amplifying reference gene primers. Measured with immunoSEQ multiplex PCR; TCRdb has only the in-frame clones, and not every one. Clonal size and the V and J genes are those of that table, whereas D and trimming came from the DNA. The sample lists under 300,000 clones, around 91% occurring once. This CDR3 has 17 amino acids. Germline V gives CDR1 SGHTS, CDR2 YDEGEE. Trimming cost V 4 bases and J 8 bases; bases outside gene matches: 16.

The source of this sequence is a woman between 18 and 29 years old who had recovered from COVID-19. The rearrangement uses TRBV5-8 and TRBJ1-3; 9 bases map to TRBD1. Sequencing was carried out using PBMCs or T cells enriched from blood (not recorded which). The CDR3 DNA follows: TGTGCCAGCAGCCCGGGGACAGGGTTTACTCTCGGGGACACCATATATTTT. It yields the protein CASSPGTGFTLGDTIYF.